This T cell receptor beta chain originates from a study of T cell responses to AZD1222 COVID-19 vaccine. The CDR3 is 14 residues long. Germline CDR1 LNHDA, CDR2 SQIVND (reference sequence). The V end was cut by 3 bases, the J end by 4 bases, with 9 bases between. Whole-study results and caveats: There were mostly white British donors and more females than males, and clonal diversity was possibly underestimated.

Combined were second doses at about 4 or about 12 weeks. Sequenced by immunoSEQ multiplex PCR; TCRdb stores in-frame clones only, minus some. Of around 150,000 clones listed, around nine tenths are singletons. As to this clone: The target antigen is unknown.

This clonotype was sampled from an adult who received the AZD1222 COVID-19 vaccine. This specimen was peripheral blood, taken 28 days after the second AZD1222 dose. The gene calls are TRBV19 and TRBJ2-2; D is unclear. The CDR3 sequence is CASSIAVTTGELFF. CDR3 nucleotides: TGTGCCAGTAGTATTGCTGTCACCACCGGGGAGCTGTTTTTT.